The clone carrying this T cell receptor beta chain was observed a few times. As yet, its antigen is unknown. The sample belongs to a study of beta chain features in type 1 diabetes. Study-wide results and caveats: Patients with Type 1 diabetes showed moderately but significantly shorter TCRB CDR3s in all four CD4+ subsets.

The CDR3 contains 13 residues. Looked up from germline, CDR1 is SGHTA and CDR2 is FQGTGA. V lost 5 bases, J lost 7 bases, and 11 bases lay in between. Expressed TCRB transcripts got sequenced, as all isolated RNA was reverse transcribed. Deep immunoSEQ sequencing covered naive, central memory and regulatory T cell samples. Sequencing was performed with immunoSEQ multiplex PCR; in TCRdb, only in-frame clones are kept and a portion is missing. The sample holds some 280,000 clones, 14% seen once. Per donor, one heparinised blood draw averaged roughly 120 mL. The chain has TRBV7-3 and TRBJ2-2; D may be TRBD1 (5 bases). Material: naive CD4+ T cells from blood. The sequence derives from a man in his thirties or forties with type 1 diabetes. DNA for the CDR3: TGTGCCAGCAGCCTCCCAGGGATCGGGGAGCTGTTTTTT. Protein product: CASSLPGIGELFF. Based on the CDR3 plus reference TRBV7-3 and TRBJ2-2, the full variable domain is GAGVSQTPSNKVTEKGKYVELRCDPISGHTALYWYRQSLGQGPEFLIYFQGTGAADDSGLPNDRFFAVRPEGSVSTLKIQRTERGDSAVYLCASSLPGIGELFFGEGSRLTVL.